This record covers a single T cell receptor beta chain. It lacks a known antigen. Base qualities are not recorded, but no much larger clone differs from it by a single base. This sample is part of a study of blood T cell repertoires in COVID-19 (dated by TCRdb to the early 2020s). Some background on the complete study: Samples covering the acute and convalescent phases of COVID-19 were provided by collaborators in the United States, Italy and Spain. The prospective study material was composed of cDNA or gDNA derived from T cells, B-cell-depleted T cells, or PBMCs. Subjects who had been exposed to COVID-19, were actively infected with it, or had recovered from it provided the deeply sampled blood TCRbeta repertoires that made up the dataset. The repertoires were released in a freely available public database intended as a resource for research on the immune response to SARS-CoV-2. The samples were drawn from two sources: the first 160 participants of the ongoing ImmuneRACE study, and approximately 1,300 subjects contributed by 6 global collaborators. Sample metadata almost always included a de-identified subject ID, COVID-19 status, age in years and sex. Where available, HLA class I and class II types were obtained from metadata supplied by the sample provider rather than from assay-based typing.

The immunoSEQ Assay, a bias-controlled multiplex PCR, was used to amplify TCRbeta CDR3 regions from genomic DNA. In the original analysis: The number of nucleated cells in each sample was estimated by amplification of reference gene primers within the assay. To quantify the absolute abundance of each unique TCRbeta CDR3 rearrangement, sequence reads were collapsed and filtered. For each sample, productive Simpson clonality was calculated as the square root of Simpson's diversity index across productive rearrangements. The clones in this table, taken by TCRdb from immuneACCESS, are in-frame only. Not every clone is retained; where verified, under half of the shortfall comes from an unresolved V gene, and the cause of the rest is unknown. V, J and clone size were drawn from that table, and D and trimming were deduced from the DNA. The sample profile shows 86,000 or so clones; around nine tenths of them were found once. Clones ranked in the top ten supply roughly 4.5% of the sample.

Collaborating institutions collected whole blood in K2EDTA tubes following their own protocols. For TCRbeta analysis, collaborators shipped samples in one of three forms: frozen whole blood, isolated PBMCs, or DNA extracted from either of those sample types. Findings and caveats that apply to the study as a whole: The quantity of clinical and demographic metadata differed by source and by participant and was supplied without curation.

The CDR3 goes from the cysteine to the phenylalanine over 14 residues. The sequence is cut down to CDR3 DNA, 42 bases in frame from base 1. In this chain, TRBV21-1 is recombined with TRBJ1-2; the table's D call TRBD1 went unverified against the DNA. TRBV21-1 is a pseudogene. The sequencing input was peripheral blood. The receptor's source is a man aged 50-60 years with active or convalescent COVID-19. CDR3 reads: CASSTSGTVDGYTF. The bases read TGTGCCAGCAGCACTTCCGGGACAGTCGATGGCTACACCTTC.